The rows below give T cell receptor beta chains drawn from one sample of a study of cytomegalovirus exposure and HLA in healthy donors. Using immunoSEQ multiplex PCR, the repertoire was profiled, and TCRdb retains in-frame clones only, with some absent. The repertoire includes 100,000 to 150,000 clones, more than 75% of them detected once, and about a tenth sits in the top ten. Specimen: PBMCs. The receptors derive from a young man in good health and CMV-seropositive. Each CDR3 is given with its conserved first and last residue. The D gene is left open where the match is weak. Where a row states a size, it is once, few, many or the class of an expanded clone; other rows omit it.

D gene	V gene	clone size	J gene	CDR3 protein	CDR3 DNA
TRBD1	TRBV7-2	-	TRBJ1-2	CAAQGQGAPGYTF	TGTGCCGCCCAGGGACAGGGGGCGCCAGGCTACACCTTC
-	TRBV5-4	-	TRBJ1-1	CASSQPQGQNTEAFF	TGTGCCAGCAGCCAACCTCAGGGGCAGAACACTGAAGCTTTCTTT
-	TRBV30	once	TRBJ1-2	CAWKLYGYTF	TGTGCCTGGAAGCTCTATGGCTACACCTTC
-	TRBV27	few	TRBJ2-1	CASSPPRDPSSPSYNEQFF	TGTGCCAGCAGTCCCCCGCGGGACCCGTCATCCCCCTCCTACAATGAGCAGTTCTTC
-	TRBV5-4	-	TRBJ2-6	CASSHKASGANVLTF	TGTGCCAGCAGCCATAAAGCGTCTGGGGCCAACGTCCTGACTTTC
-	TRBV7-8	once	TRBJ2-1	CASSLARLVGAPGEQFF	TGTGCCAGCAGCTTAGCGCGGCTAGTGGGGGCCCCGGGTGAGCAGTTCTTC
-	TRBV27	-	TRBJ2-7	CASSSSGSHYYEQYF	TGTGCCAGCAGTTCCTCAGGGTCCCACTACTACGAGCAGTACTTC
TRBD1	TRBV7-3	once	TRBJ1-1	CASSLRAGGLNTEAFF	TGTGCCAGCAGCTTAAGGGCAGGGGGATTAAACACTGAAGCTTTCTTT
-	TRBV2	-	TRBJ1-5	CASLTVPNQPQHF	TGTGCCAGCTTAACAGTCCCCAATCAGCCCCAGCATTTT
-	TRBV30	-	TRBJ2-7	CAWSSTGYEQYF	TGTGCCTGGAGTTCAACGGGTTACGAGCAGTACTTC
TRBD2	TRBV2	-	TRBJ2-1	CASSDPTSGSLDEQFF	TGTGCCAGCAGTGACCCCACTAGCGGGAGTTTAGATGAGCAGTTCTTC
TRBD1	TRBV4-3	-	TRBJ1-5	CASSPGQGDQPQHF	TGCGCCAGCAGTCCTGGACAGGGGGATCAGCCCCAGCATTTT
TRBD1	TRBV27	-	TRBJ2-5	CASSPYRQGGTQYF	TGTGCCAGCAGTCCCTACAGACAGGGGGGCACCCAGTACTTC
TRBD1	TRBV2	few	TRBJ2-2	CASRARGLGELFF	TGTGCCAGCAGAGCTAGGGGGCTGGGGGAGCTGTTTTTT
-	TRBV9	-	TRBJ2-1	CASSVTGSGYPHNEQFF	TGTGCCAGCAGCGTTACCGGGAGCGGTTACCCCCACAATGAGCAGTTCTTC
TRBD1	TRBV5-1	-	TRBJ2-5	CASAFQGGERSQYF	TGCGCCAGCGCGTTTCAAGGGGGCGAGAGGTCCCAGTACTTC
-	TRBV27	-	TRBJ1-2	CASSLSGGPYGYTF	TGTGCCAGCAGTTTATCGGGGGGGCCCTATGGCTACACCTTC
-	TRBV19	-	TRBJ2-1	CASRGGGPAGNEQFF	TGTGCCAGTAGAGGCGGCGGCCCGGCGGGCAATGAGCAGTTCTTC
-	TRBV4-2	few	TRBJ2-7	CASSQDRGGDPSEQYF	TGTGCCAGCAGCCAAGATAGGGGGGGGGACCCCAGCGAGCAGTACTTC
-	TRBV6-5	-	TRBJ1-1	CASSIRIMNTEAFF	TGCGCCAGCAGTATCAGAATCATGAACACTGAAGCTTTCTTT
TRBD2	TRBV4-3	-	TRBJ2-1	CASSQSSAGVGSYNEQFF	TGCGCCAGCAGCCAATCAAGTGCGGGAGTCGGTTCCTACAATGAGCAGTTCTTC
-	TRBV4-1	-	TRBJ2-2	CASSQASQGVPGELFF	TGCGCCAGCAGCCAAGCCTCACAGGGTGTCCCCGGGGAGCTGTTTTTT
TRBD2	TRBV2	-	TRBJ2-2	CASSPLLAGGYTGELFF	TGTGCCAGCAGCCCTCTCCTAGCGGGAGGTTACACCGGGGAGCTGTTTTTT
TRBD2	TRBV28	once	TRBJ2-1	CASGLLGGVNEQFF	TGTGCCAGCGGACTCCTCGGGGGGGTTAATGAGCAGTTCTTC
-	TRBV11-2	once	TRBJ2-7	CASSLGFSDYEQYF	TGTGCCAGCAGCTTAGGTTTTTCAGATTACGAGCAGTACTTC
TRBD1	TRBV2	-	TRBJ1-2	CASSGQGVRGYTF	TGTGCCAGCAGTGGACAGGGGGTCCGTGGCTACACCTTC
TRBD1	TRBV2	-	TRBJ1-1	CASSRDRRDTEAFF	TGTGCCAGCAGTAGGGACAGGAGGGACACTGAAGCTTTCTTT
TRBD2	TRBV7-6	-	TRBJ2-3	CASSLTSGSLGTDTQYF	TGTGCCAGCAGTTTGACTAGCGGGAGTCTAGGGACAGATACGCAGTATTTT
TRBD2	TRBV5-4	few	TRBJ2-7	CASSLELAGSYEQYF	TGTGCCAGCAGCTTGGAACTAGCGGGAAGCTACGAGCAGTACTTC
TRBD1	TRBV19	-	TRBJ1-1	CASSNQGVNTEAFF	TGTGCCAGTAGTAACCAGGGGGTGAACACTGAAGCTTTCTTT
-	TRBV28	-	TRBJ1-5	CASSLSGNQPQHF	TGTGCCAGCAGTTTATCTGGCAATCAGCCCCAGCATTTT
TRBD2	TRBV19	-	TRBJ2-7	CASSTGTSGSHEQYF	TGTGCCAGTAGTACAGGGACTAGCGGGAGCCACGAGCAGTACTTC
TRBD2	TRBV28	-	TRBJ2-7	CASRTSGNYEQYF	TGTGCCAGCAGGACTAGCGGGAACTACGAGCAGTACTTC